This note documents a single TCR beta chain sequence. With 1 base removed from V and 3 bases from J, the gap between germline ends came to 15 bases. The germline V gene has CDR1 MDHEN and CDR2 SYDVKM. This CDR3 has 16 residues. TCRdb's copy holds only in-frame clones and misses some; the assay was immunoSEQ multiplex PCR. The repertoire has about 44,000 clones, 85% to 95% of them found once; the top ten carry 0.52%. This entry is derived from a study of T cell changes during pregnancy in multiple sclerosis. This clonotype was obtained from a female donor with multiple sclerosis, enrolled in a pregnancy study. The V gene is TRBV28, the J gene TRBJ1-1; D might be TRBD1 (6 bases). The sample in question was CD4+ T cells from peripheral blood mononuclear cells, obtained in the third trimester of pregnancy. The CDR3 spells CASSLSLTGPDTEAFF. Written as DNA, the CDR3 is TGTGCCAGCAGTTTATCGTTGACAGGCCCCGACACTGAAGCTTTCTTT.